This T cell receptor beta chain appears in the sequencing data of a study of blood T cells in healthy people across ages. Researchers report isolating at least 7 million PBMCs per sample. Trimming left V 3 bases short and J 7 bases short, with 6 bases between. Germline V lookup: CDR1 DFQATT, CDR2 SNEGSKA (reference sequence). This CDR3 region has 10 residues. A J-beta primer mix and a sample-barcoded 5' primer were used in a second PCR of about 6 to 12 cycles. TCRdb used MiXCR to reprocess the 5' RACE reads, holding one entry per CDR3 protein. The data contain some 880,000 distinct CDR3 sequences, 36% of them singletons.

The chain couples TRBV20-1 to TRBJ1-1; the D is unclear. The sample taken for sequencing was blood. The sequence came from a man between 18 and 29 years old in good health. This CDR3 is CSASAVEAFF. CDR3 bases: TGCAGTGCTAGCGCGGTTGAAGCTTTCTTT.